The clone carrying this T cell receptor (beta chain) was picked up many times. Its antigen is currently unknown. Using its own MiXCR run on the PCR reads, TCRdb lists one record per CDR3 protein. The sample carries some 320,000 distinct CDR3 sequences, about a fifth recorded once. The data originate from a study of molecular identifiers for immune sequencing clone quantification. Findings and caveats of the study: Effector cells had over 98% of their molecules in clones above 20 RNA copies, while naive cells had under 1%.

The length of the CDR3 is 17 residues. Germline CDR1 is SEHNR and CDR2 is FQNEAQ (reference sequence). V gave up 5 bases and J gave up 1 base, with 19 bases separating them. Sorting recovered naive CD8 T cells on a CD8+CD4-CCR7+CD45RA+ profile. The sequenced material came from naive CD8+ T cells from blood, with Jurkat cell RNA spiked in. As to subset: FACS-sorted CD8+CD4-CCR7+CD45RA+ naive T cells. The chain carries TRBV7-9 and TRBJ2-3; possibly TRBD1 for D (5 bases). The sequence came from a human donor in good health. Some libraries in this study had Jurkat cell RNA spiked in. The CDR3 nucleotides read TGTGCCAGCAGCATATCCCAGACAGTGTTCGGCACAGATACGCAGTATTTT. Translating it yields CASSISQTVFGTDTQYF.